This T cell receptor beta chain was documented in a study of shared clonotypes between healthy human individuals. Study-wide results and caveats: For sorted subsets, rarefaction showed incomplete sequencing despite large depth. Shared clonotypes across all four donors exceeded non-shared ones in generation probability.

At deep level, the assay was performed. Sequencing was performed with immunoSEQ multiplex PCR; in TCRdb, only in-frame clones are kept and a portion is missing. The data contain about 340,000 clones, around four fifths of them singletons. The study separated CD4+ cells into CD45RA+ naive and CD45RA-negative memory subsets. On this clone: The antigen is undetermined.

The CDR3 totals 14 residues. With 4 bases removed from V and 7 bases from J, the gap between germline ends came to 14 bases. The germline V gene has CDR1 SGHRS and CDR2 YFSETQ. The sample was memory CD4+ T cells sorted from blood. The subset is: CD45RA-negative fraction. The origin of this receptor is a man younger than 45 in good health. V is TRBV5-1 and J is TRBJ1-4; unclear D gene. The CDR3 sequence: CASSDGSQGEKLFF. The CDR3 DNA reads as TGCGCCAGCAGCGATGGGTCCCAAGGTGAAAAACTGTTTTTT.